This record covers a single TCR beta chain. As yet, its antigen is unknown. The data stem from a study of cytomegalovirus exposure and HLA in healthy donors. The overall study: Previous work identified roughly 120 million unique TCR beta sequences from approximately 190 million T cells. Study outcomes and limitations: As a later analysis showed, several of the most significant clusters appeared to be linked to common viral pathogens. Sequencing depth roughly uniform across donors was assumed in presence/absence analyses. Later analysis demonstrated an association between a missense DCLRE1C variant and TCR beta V- and J-gene trimming.

This PCR relied on a set of 60 Vbeta primers and 13 Jbeta primers. Sequencing was performed with immunoSEQ multiplex PCR; in TCRdb, only in-frame clones are kept and a portion is missing. The sample consists of approximately 140,000 clones, about 85% of them appearing once. The sample taken for sequencing was PBMCs. This TCR was sampled from a boy aged 10-17 years in good health and CMV-seronegative.

The CDR3 spells CASSEWTGFMNTEAFF. CDR3 sequence (DNA): TGTGCCAGCAGTGAATGGACAGGGTTCATGAACACTGAAGCTTTCTTT. The chain uses TRBV2 and TRBJ1-1; 8 bases map to TRBD1. Germline V lookup: CDR1 SNHLY, CDR2 FYNNEI. CDR3 size: 16 residues. V shed 2 bases, J shed 0 bases, and the junction held 5 bases outside the gene matches.